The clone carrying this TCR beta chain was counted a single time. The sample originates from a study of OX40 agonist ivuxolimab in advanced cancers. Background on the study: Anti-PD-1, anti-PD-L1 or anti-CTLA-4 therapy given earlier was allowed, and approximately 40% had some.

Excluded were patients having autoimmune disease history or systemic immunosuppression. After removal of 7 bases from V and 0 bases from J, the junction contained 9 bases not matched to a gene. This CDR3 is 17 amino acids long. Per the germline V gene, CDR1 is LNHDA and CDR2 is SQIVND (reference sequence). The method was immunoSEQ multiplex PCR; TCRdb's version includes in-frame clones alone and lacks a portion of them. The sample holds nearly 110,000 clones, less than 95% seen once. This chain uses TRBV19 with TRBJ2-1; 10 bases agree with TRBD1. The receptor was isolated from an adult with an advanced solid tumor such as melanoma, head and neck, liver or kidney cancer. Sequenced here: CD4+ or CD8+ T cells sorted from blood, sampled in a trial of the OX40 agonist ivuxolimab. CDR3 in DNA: TGTGCCAGTACCCAGACAGGGGGCCTTTTCTCCTACAATGAGCAGTTCTTC. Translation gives CASTQTGGLFSYNEQFF.